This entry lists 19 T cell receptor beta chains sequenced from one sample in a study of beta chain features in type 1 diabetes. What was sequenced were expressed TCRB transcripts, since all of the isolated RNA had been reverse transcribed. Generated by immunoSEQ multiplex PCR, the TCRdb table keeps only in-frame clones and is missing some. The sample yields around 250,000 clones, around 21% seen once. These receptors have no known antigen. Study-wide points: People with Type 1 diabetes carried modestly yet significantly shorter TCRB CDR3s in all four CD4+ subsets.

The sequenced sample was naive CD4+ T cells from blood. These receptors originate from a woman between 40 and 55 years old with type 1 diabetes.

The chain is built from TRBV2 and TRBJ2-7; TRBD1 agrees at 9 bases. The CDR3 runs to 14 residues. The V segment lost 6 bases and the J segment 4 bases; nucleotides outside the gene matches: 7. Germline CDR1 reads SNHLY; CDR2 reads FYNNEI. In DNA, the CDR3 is TGTGCCAGCAGGGGGGGGACAGGGAATTACGAGCAGTACTTC. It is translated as CASRGGTGNYEQYF.

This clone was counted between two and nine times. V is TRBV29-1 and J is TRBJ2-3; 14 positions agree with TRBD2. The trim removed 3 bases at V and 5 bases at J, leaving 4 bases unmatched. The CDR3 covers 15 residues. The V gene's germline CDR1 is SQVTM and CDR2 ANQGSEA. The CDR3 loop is CSVEGTSGSVDTQYF. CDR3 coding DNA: TGCAGCGTTGAGGGGACTAGCGGGAGTGTAGATACGCAGTATTTT.

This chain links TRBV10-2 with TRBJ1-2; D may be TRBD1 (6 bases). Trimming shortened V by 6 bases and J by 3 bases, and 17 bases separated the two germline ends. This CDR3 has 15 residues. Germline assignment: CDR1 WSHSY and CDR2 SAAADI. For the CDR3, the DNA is TGCGCCAGCAGCATTCGACAGGCAGGGGACTATGGCTACACCTTC. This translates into CASSIRQAGDYGYTF.

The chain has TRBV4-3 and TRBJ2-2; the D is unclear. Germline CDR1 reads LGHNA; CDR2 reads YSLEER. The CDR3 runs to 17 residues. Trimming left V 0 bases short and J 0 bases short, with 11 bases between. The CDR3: CASSQDFGTANTGELFF. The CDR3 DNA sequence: TGCGCCAGCAGCCAAGATTTCGGTACGGCGAACACCGGGGAGCTGTTTTTT.

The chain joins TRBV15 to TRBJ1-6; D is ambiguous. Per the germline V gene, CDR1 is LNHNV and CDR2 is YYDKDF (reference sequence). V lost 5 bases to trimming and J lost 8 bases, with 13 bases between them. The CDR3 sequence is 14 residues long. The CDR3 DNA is TGTGCCACCAGCCCTACCTTGTTTGATTCACCCCTCCACTTT. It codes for CATSPTLFDSPLHF. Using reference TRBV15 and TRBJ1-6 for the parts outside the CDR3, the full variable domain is DAMVIQNPRYQVTQFGKPVTLSCSQTLNHNVMYWYQQKSSQAPKLLFHYYDKDFNNEADTPDNFQSRRPNTSFCFLDIRSPGLGDTAMYLCATSPTLFDSPLHFGNGTRLTVT.

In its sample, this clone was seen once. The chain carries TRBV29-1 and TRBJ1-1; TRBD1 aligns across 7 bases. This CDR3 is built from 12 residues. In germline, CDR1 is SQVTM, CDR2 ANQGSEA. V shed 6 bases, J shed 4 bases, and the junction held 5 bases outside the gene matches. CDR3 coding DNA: TGCAGCGTCGCGGGACAGAGCACTGAAGCTTTCTTT. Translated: CSVAGQSTEAFF. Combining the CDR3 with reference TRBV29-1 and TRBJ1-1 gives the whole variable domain SAVISQKPSRDICQRGTSLTIQCQVDSQVTMMFWYRQQPGQSLTLIATANQGSEATYESGFVIDKFPISRPNLTFSTLTVSNMSPEDSSIYLCSVAGQSTEAFFGQGTRLTVV.

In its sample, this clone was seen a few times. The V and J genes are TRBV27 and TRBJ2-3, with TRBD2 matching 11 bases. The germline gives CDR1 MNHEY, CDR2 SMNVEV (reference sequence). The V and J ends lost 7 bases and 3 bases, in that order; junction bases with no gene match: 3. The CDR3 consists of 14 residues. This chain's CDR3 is CASMRLAGTDTQYF. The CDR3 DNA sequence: TGTGCCAGCATGCGACTAGCGGGAACAGATACGCAGTATTTT.

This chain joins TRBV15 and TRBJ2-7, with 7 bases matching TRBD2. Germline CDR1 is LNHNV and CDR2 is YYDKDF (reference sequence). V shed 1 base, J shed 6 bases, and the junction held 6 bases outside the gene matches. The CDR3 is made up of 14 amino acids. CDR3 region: CATSRVSREAEQYF. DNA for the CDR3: TGTGCCACCAGCAGAGTTAGCCGGGAGGCCGAGCAGTACTTC.

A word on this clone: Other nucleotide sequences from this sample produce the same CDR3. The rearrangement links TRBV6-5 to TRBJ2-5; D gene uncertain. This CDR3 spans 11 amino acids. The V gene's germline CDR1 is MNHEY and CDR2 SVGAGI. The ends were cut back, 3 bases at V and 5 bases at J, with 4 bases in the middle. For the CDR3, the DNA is TGTGCCAGCAGTTATCGGGAGACCCAGTACTTC. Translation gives CASSYRETQYF.

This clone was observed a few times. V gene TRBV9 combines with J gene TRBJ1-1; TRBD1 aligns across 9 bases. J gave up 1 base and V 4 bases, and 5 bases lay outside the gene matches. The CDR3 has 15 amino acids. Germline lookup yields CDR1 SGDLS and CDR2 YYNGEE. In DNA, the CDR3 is TGTGCCAGCAGCCCGACGGGACAGGGGAACACTGAAGCTTTCTTT. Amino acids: CASSPTGQGNTEAFF.

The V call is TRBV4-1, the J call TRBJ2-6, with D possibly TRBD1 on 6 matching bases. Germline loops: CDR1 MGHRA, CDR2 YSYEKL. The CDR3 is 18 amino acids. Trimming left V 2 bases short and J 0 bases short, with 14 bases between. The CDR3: CASSQILGQSSGANVLTF. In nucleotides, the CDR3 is TGCGCCAGCAGCCAAATCCTCGGACAGAGCTCTGGGGCCAACGTCCTGACTTTC.

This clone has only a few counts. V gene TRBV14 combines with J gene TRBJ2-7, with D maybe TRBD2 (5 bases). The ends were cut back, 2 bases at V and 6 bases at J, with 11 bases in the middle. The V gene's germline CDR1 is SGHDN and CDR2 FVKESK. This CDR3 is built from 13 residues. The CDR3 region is CASSQTEGSEQYF. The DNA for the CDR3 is TGTGCCAGCAGCCAAACAGAGGGCTCCGAGCAGTACTTC. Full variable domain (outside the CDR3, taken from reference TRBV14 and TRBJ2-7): EAGVTQFPSHSVIEKGQTVTLRCDPISGHDNLYWYRRVMGKEIKFLLHFVKESKQDESGMPNNRFLAERTGGTYSTLKVQPAELEDSGVYFCASSQTEGSEQYFGPGTRLTVT.

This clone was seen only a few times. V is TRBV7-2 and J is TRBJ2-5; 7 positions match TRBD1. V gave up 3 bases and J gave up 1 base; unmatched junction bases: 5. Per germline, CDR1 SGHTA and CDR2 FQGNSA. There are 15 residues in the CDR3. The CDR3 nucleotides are TGTGCCAGCAGCTTCCAGACAGGGTCCCAAGAGACCCAGTACTTC. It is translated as CASSFQTGSQETQYF.

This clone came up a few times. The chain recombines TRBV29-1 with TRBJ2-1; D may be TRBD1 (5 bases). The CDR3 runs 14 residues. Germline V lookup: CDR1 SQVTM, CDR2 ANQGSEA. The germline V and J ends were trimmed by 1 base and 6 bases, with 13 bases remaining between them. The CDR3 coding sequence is TGCAGCGTTGAAGGGCAGGGTTCACCCAATGAGCAGTTCTTC. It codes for CSVEGQGSPNEQFF.

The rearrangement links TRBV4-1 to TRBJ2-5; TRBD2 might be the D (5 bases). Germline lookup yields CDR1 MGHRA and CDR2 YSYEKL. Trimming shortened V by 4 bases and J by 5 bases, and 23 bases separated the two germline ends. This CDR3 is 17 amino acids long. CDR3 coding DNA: TGCGCCAGCAGCCCAGCCCCCCCGGGAACAACCCTGGAGACCCAGTACTTC. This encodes CASSPAPPGTTLETQYF.

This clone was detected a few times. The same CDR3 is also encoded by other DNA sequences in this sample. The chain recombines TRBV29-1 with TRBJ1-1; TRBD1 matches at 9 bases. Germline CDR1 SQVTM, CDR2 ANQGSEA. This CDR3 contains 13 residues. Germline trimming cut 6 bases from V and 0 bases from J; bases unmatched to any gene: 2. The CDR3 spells CSVGDRVNTEAFF. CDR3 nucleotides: TGCAGCGTAGGGGACAGGGTGAACACTGAAGCTTTCTTT.

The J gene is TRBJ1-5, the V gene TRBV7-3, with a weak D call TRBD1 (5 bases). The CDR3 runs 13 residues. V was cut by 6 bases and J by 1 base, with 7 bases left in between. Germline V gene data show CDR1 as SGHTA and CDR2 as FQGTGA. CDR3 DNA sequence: TGTGCCAGCAGTCAGGGAAGCAATCAGCCCCAGCATTTT. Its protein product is CASSQGSNQPQHF.

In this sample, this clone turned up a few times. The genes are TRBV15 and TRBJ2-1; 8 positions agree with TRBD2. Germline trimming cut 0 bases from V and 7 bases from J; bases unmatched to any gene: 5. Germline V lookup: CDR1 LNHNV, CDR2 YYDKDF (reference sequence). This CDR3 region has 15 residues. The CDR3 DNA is TGTGCCACCAGCAGAGATCGGGGGGGCCGTAATGAGCAGTTCTTC. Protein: CATSRDRGGRNEQFF.

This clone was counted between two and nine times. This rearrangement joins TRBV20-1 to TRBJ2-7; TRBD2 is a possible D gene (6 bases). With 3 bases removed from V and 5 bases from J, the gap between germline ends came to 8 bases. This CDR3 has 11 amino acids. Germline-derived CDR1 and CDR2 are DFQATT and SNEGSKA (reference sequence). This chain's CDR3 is CSARSGDEQYF. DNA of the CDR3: TGCAGTGCTAGGTCGGGGGACGAGCAGTACTTC.